One and the same sample provided the 16 T cell receptor beta chains below, sequenced in a study of blood T cell repertoires in COVID-19. Data came from immunoSEQ multiplex PCR; TCRdb stores just in-frame clones and leaves some out. This table has roughly 190,000 clones, roughly 87% appearing once. Sample: peripheral blood. Source of these receptors: a woman aged 60 to 75 with COVID-19, enrolled during active disease.

This clone was seen a few times. The chain is built from TRBV19 and TRBJ1-4; weak D call: TRBD1 (5 bases). V gave up 1 base and J gave up 5 bases, with 14 bases separating them. This CDR3 contains 16 residues. From germline, CDR1 is LNHDA and CDR2 SQIVND (reference sequence). CDR3 DNA: TGTGCCAGTAGTATAGCAAGGGGCGCCGGAAATGAAAAACTGTTTTTT. It encodes CASSIARGAGNEKLFF.

V and J are TRBV5-5 and TRBJ1-4, with D possibly matching TRBD1 (6 bases). Trimming took off 4 bases at V and 0 bases at J, with 19 bases between the two ends. This CDR3 has 18 amino acids. Germline lookup yields CDR1 SGHKS and CDR2 YYEKEE (reference sequence). The CDR3 bases are TGTGCCAGCAGCCCCACTCGACAGGCGGTCTCAACTAATGAAAAACTGTTTTTT. Protein: CASSPTRQAVSTNEKLFF.

The chain recombines TRBV28 with TRBJ1-5; D is possibly TRBD1 (6 bases). Germline values: CDR1 MDHEN, CDR2 SYDVKM. This CDR3 has 15 residues. V gave up 5 bases and J gave up 5 bases, with 16 bases separating them. The CDR3 coding sequence is TGTGCCAGCAGTATCAGACCGGACAGATATCAGCCCCAGCATTTT. This codes for CASSIRPDRYQPQHF.

The V gene is TRBV6-2 or TRBV6-3, the J gene TRBJ2-3; 7 bases are a match to TRBD1. V was pared by 2 bases and J by 2 bases, with 10 bases of the junction left unmatched. The germline V gene has CDR1 MNHEY and CDR2 SVGEGT. This CDR3 contains 17 residues. CDR3 sequence (DNA): TGTGCCAGCAGTTACGCAGACAGGGTCCTGTACACAGATACGCAGTATTTT. Protein sequence: CASSYADRVLYTDTQYF.

This chain uses TRBV5-1 with TRBJ1-1; 12 bases fit TRBD1. Germline V gene sequence: CDR1 SGHRS, CDR2 YFSETQ. V was clipped by 4 bases and J by 1 base; unmatched bases: 5. The CDR3 runs 16 residues. The CDR3 is CASSPGTGGPNTEAFF. In DNA, the CDR3 is TGCGCCAGCAGCCCGGGGACAGGGGGCCCGAACACTGAAGCTTTCTTT. Complete variable domain (other parts from reference TRBV5-1 and TRBJ1-1): KAGVTQTPRYLIKTRGQQVTLSCSPISGHRSVSWYQQTPGQGLQFLFEYFSETQRNKGNFPGRFSGRQFSNSRSEMNVSTLELGDSALYLCASSPGTGGPNTEAFFGQGTRLTVV.

Details on this clone: A junction boundary mismatches the germline segment, possibly from a read error. The V and J genes are TRBV9 and TRBJ1-2; tentatively, D is TRBD1 (6 bases). There are 15 residues in the CDR3. The germline V gene has CDR1 SGDLS and CDR2 YYNGEE. The CDR3, as DNA: TGTGCCAGCACCGTAAGGGGGACCCGACTTTATGGCTACACCTTC. It is translated as CASTVRGTRLYGYTF.

This chain uses TRBV3-1 (or the pseudogene TRBV3-2) with TRBJ2-1, with unresolved D. The CDR3 is 15 residues long. V lost 4 bases, J lost 6 bases, and 16 bases lay in between. Germline assignment: CDR1 LGHDT and CDR2 YNNKEL (reference sequence). CDR3 sequence (DNA): TGTGCCAGCAGCCTGAGTGGTGGTGGTCTCAATGAGCAGTTCTTC. This translates into CASSLSGGGLNEQFF.

The chain uses TRBV6-2 or TRBV6-3 and TRBJ2-7, with D unresolved. V was shortened by 0 bases and J by 1 base, with 10 bases between the two germline ends. Germline V gene lookup returns CDR1 MNHEY and CDR2 SVGEGT. The CDR3 spans 15 residues. CDR3 bases: TGTGCCAGCAGTTACTCGGGTGGGCGTTCCTACGAGCAGTACTTC. It encodes CASSYSGGRSYEQYF.

The CDR3 DNA sequence: TGTGCCAGTACGACCAGGGGAGTTCGGCGGGATACGCAGTATTTT. It codes for CASTTRGVRRDTQYF. The V and J genes are TRBV27 and TRBJ2-3, with D tentatively TRBD1 (6 bases). The CDR3 consists of 15 residues. The V end was cut by 9 bases, the J end by 6 bases, with 22 bases between. Germline V gene sequence: CDR1 MNHEY, CDR2 SMNVEV (reference sequence).

This clone is a singleton in its sample. This chain connects TRBV9 to TRBJ2-1; D unresolved. Germline loops: CDR1 SGDLS, CDR2 YYNGEE. Trimming took 1 base from V and 0 from J, leaving 5 bases between them. The CDR3 is made up of 14 amino acids. CDR3 amino acids: CASSVSLSYNEQFF. CDR3 in DNA: TGTGCCAGCAGCGTATCTCTCTCCTACAATGAGCAGTTCTTC.

The chain joins TRBV7-2 to TRBJ2-7, with 9 bases lining up with TRBD2. The germline V gene encodes CDR1 SGHTA and CDR2 FQGNSA. V was pared by 0 bases and J by 0 bases, with 3 bases of the junction left unmatched. This CDR3 spans 16 amino acids. The DNA of the CDR3 is TGTGCCAGCAGCTTAGCGCTAGCGGGAAGCTCCTACGAGCAGTACTTC. Translated, it gives CASSLALAGSSYEQYF.

This chain connects TRBV9 to TRBJ2-4; TRBD2 matches 7 bases. Germline CDR1 is SGDLS and CDR2 is YYNGEE. V lost 0 bases, J lost 8 bases, and 11 bases stayed unmatched. CDR3 length: 16 amino acids. The CDR3 DNA follows: TGTGCCAGCAGCGTAGCTGTCGACAGCGGGATTCACATTCAGTACTTC. Its translation: CASSVAVDSGIHIQYF.

The V gene is TRBV6-1, the J gene TRBJ2-5; possibly TRBD1 for D (5 bases). This CDR3 contains 15 residues. Germline V gene data show CDR1 as MNHNS and CDR2 as SASEGT. The V and J ends lost 2 bases and 1 base respectively, with 11 bases between them. The CDR3 sequence: CASSEMGQPQETQYF. The CDR3 DNA follows: TGTGCCAGCAGTGAAATGGGGCAGCCCCAAGAGACCCAGTACTTC.

The chain couples TRBV28 to TRBJ2-7, with D perhaps TRBD2 (5 bases). Trimming took 5 bases from V and 6 from J, leaving 20 bases between them. This CDR3 region has 15 residues. Germline CDR1 reads MDHEN; CDR2 reads SYDVKM. Written as DNA, the CDR3 is TGTGCCAGCAGTCCGGGAAGCGGTACTCGAGCCGAGCAGTACGTC. Translating it yields CASSPGSGTRAEQYV.

This chain uses TRBV3-1 (or the pseudogene TRBV3-2) with TRBJ2-5, with TRBD2 matching 14 bases. V lost 4 bases, J lost 5 bases, and 15 bases stayed unmatched. The CDR3 length is 19 residues. Germline CDR1 is LGHDT and CDR2 is YNNKEL (reference sequence). CDR3 amino acids: CASSPPWGLAGDRAETQYF. The CDR3 DNA reads as TGTGCCAGCAGCCCTCCATGGGGACTAGCGGGAGACCGAGCGGAGACCCAGTACTTC.

The chain carries TRBV6-1 and TRBJ2-7; D is unclear. Trimming pared 3 bases from V and 4 bases from J, leaving 4 bases between. This CDR3 spans 11 amino acids. Germline CDR1 is MNHNS and CDR2 is SASEGT. CDR3 nucleotides: TGTGCCAGCAGTGAGAGATACGAGCAGTACGTC. This gives the protein CASSERYEQYV.